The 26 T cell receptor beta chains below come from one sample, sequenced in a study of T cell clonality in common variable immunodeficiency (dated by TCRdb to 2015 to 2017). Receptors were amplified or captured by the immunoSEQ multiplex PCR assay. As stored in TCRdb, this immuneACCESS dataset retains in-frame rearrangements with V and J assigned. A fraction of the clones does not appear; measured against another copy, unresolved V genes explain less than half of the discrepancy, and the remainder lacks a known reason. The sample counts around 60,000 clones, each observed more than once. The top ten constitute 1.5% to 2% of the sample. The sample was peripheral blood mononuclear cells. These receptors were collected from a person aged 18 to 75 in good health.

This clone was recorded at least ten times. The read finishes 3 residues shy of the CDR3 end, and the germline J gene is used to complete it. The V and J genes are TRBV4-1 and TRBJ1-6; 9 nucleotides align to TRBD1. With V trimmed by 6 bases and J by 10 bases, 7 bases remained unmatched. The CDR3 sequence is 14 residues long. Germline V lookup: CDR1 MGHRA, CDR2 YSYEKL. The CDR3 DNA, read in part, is TGCGCCAGCAGGCCTACAGGGGGCAGGTCACCC. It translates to CASRPTGGRSP. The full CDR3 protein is CASRPTGGRSPLHF.

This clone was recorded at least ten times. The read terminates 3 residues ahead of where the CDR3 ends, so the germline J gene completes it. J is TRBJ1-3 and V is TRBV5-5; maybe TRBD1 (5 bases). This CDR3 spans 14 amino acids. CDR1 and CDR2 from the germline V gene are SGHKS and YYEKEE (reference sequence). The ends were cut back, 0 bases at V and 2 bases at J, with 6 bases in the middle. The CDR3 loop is CASSLGGAGNTIYF. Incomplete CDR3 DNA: TGTGCCAGCAGCTTGGGGGGGGCTGGAAACACC.

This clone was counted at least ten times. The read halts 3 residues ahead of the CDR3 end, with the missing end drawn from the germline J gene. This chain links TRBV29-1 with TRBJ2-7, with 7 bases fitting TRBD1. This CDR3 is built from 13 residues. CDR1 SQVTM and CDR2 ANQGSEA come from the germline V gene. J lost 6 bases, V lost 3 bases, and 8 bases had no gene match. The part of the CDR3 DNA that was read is TGCAGCGTTGATAGTGACAGGGCCTCCGAG. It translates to CSVDSDRASE. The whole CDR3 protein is CSVDSDRASEQYF.

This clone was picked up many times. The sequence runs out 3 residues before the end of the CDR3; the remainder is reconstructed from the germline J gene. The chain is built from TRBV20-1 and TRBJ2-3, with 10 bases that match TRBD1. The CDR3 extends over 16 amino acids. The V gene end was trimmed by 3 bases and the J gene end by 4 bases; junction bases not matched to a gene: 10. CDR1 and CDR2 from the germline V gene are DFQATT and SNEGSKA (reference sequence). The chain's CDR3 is CSARVTGGVGADTQYF. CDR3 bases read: TGCAGTGCTAGGGTGACAGGGGGCGTTGGTGCAGATACG.

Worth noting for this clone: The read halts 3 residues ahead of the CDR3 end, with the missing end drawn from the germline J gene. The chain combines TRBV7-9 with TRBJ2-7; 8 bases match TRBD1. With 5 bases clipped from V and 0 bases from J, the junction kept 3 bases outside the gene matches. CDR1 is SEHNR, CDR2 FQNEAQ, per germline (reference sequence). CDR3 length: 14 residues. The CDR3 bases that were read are TGTGCCAGCAGCCGGGGACAGGCCTCCTACGAG. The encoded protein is CASSRGQASYE. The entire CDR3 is CASSRGQASYEQYF.

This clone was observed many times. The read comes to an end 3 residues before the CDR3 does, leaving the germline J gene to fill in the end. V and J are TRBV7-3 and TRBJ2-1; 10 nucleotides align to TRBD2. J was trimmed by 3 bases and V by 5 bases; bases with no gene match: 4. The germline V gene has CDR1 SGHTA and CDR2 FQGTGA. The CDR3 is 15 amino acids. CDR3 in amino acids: CASSPLAGRYNEQFF. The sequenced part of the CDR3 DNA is TGTGCCAGCAGCCCACTAGCGGGACGCTACAATGAG.

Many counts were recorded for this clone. The CDR3 here is CASTLDRRRQPQHF. The sequenced CDR3 bases are TGTGCCAGTACTCTTGACAGGAGGCGACAGCCC. The chain combines TRBV19 with TRBJ1-5; D might be TRBD1 (6 bases). The read falls 3 residues short of the CDR3 end, and the missing part is taken from the germline J gene. Trimming stripped 7 bases from V and 7 bases from J, with 17 bases between. This CDR3 is 14 amino acids long. The germline V gene encodes CDR1 LNHDA and CDR2 SQIVND (reference sequence).

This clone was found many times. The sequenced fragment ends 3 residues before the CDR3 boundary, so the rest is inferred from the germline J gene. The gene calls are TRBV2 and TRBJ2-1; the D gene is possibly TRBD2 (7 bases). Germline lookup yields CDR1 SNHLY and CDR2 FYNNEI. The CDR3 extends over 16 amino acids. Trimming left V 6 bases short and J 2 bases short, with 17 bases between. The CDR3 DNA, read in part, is TGTGCCAGCAGACGTCTCGGGGGGCCCCCCTACAATGAG. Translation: CASRRLGGPPYNE. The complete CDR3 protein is CASRRLGGPPYNEQFF.

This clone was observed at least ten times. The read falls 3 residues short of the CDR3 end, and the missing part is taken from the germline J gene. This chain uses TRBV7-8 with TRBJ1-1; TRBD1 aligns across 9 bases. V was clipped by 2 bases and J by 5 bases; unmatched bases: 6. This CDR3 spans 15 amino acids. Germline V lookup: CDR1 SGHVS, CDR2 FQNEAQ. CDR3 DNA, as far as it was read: TGTGCCAGCAGCTTAACAGGGGGCGCAGGAACTGAA. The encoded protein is CASSLTGGAGTE. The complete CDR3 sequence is CASSLTGGAGTEAFF. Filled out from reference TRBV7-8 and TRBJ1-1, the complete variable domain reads GAGVSQSPRYKVAKRGQDVALRCDPISGHVSLFWYQQALGQGPEFLTYFQNEAQLDKSGLPSDRFFAERPEGSVSTLKIQRTQQEDSAVYLCASSLTGGAGTEAFFGQGTRLTVV.

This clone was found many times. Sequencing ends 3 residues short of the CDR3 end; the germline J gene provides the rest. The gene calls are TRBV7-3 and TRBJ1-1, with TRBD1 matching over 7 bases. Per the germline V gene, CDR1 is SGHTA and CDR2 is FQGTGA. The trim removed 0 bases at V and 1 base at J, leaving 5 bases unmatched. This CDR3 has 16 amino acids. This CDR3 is CASSLTPRDRNTEAFF. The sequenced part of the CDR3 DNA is TGTGCCAGCAGCTTAACCCCCCGGGACAGGAACACTGAA.

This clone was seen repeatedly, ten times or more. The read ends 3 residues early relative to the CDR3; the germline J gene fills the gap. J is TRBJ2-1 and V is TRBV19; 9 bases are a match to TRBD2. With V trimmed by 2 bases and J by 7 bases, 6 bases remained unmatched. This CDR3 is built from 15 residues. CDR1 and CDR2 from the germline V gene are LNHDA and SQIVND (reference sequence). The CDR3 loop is CASSIIAGVKNEQFF. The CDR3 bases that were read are TGTGCCAGTAGTATAATAGCGGGGGTAAAAAATGAG.

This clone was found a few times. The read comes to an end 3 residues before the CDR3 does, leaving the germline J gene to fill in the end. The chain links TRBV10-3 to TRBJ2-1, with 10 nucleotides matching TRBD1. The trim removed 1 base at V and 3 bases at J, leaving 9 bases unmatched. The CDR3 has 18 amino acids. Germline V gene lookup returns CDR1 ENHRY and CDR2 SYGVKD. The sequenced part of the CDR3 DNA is TGTGCCATCAGTGAGTTTTCGAACCGGGACAGGGGCTACAATGAG. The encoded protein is CAISEFSNRDRGYNE. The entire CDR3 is CAISEFSNRDRGYNEQFF.

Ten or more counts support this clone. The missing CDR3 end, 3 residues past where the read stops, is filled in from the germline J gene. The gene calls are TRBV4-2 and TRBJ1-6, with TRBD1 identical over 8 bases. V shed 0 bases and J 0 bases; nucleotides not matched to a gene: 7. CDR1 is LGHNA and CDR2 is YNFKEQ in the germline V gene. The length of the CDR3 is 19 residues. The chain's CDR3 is CASSQDHRGVSSYNSPLHF. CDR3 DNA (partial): TGTGCCAGCAGCCAAGACCACAGGGGGGTAAGCTCCTATAATTCACCC.

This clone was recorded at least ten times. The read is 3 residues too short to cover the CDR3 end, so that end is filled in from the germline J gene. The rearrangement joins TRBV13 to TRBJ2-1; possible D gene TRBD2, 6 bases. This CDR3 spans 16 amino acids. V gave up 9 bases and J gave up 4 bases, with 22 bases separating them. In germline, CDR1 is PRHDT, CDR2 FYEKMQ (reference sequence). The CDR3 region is CASQLNRGGIYNEQFF. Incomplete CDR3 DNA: TGTGCCAGTCAGCTTAATCGGGGAGGAATATACAATGAG.

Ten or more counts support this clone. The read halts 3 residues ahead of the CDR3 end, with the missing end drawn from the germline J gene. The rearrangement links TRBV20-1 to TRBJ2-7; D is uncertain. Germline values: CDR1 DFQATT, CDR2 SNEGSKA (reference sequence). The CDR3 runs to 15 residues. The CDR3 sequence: CSVRDPDRLGYEQYF. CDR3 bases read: TGCAGCGTCCGCGACCCAGACCGACTCGGGTACGAG.

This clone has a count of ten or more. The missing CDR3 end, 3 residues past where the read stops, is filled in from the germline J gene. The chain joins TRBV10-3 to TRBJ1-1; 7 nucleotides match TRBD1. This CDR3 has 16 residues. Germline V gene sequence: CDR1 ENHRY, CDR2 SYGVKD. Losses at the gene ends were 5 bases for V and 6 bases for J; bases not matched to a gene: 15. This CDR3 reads CAISQATQGRRSEAFF. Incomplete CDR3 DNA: TGTGCCATCAGTCAAGCAACACAGGGGAGGAGGTCTGAA.

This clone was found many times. CDR3 protein: CASSSGAFGGNSGNTIYF. CDR3 bases read: TGCGCCAGCAGCTCCGGGGCGTTTGGGGGGAACTCTGGAAACACC. J is TRBJ1-3 and V is TRBV5-1; D is possibly TRBD1 (5 bases). The CDR3 is cut off 3 residues early in the read; its end comes from the germline J gene. This CDR3 region has 18 residues. In germline, CDR1 is SGHRS, CDR2 YFSETQ. The germline V and J ends were trimmed by 3 bases and 0 bases, with 19 bases remaining between them.

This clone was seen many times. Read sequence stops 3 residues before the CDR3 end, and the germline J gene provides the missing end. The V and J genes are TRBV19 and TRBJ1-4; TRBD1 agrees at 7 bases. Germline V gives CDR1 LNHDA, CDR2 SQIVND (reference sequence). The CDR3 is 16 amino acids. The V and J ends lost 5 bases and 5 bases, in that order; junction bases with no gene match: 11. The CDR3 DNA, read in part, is TGTGCCAGTAGTCCCTTTGAGGGGGCGGTAAATGAAAAA. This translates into CASSPFEGAVNEK. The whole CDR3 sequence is CASSPFEGAVNEKLFF.

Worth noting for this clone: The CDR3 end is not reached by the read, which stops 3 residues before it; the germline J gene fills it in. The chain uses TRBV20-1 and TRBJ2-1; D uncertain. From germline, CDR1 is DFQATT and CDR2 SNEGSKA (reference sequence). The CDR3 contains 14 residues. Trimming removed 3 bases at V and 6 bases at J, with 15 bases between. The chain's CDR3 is CSARLSPGGNEQFF. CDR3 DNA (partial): TGCAGTGCTAGGTTGTCCCCCGGCGGCAATGAG.

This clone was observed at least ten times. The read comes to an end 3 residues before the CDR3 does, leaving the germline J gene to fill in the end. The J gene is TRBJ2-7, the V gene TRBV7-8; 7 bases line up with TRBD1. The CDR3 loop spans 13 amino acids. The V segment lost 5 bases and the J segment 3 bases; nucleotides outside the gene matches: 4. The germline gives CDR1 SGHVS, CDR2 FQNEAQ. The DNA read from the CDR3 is TGTGCCAGCAGCGGGACAGCCAGCTACGAG. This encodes CASSGTASYE. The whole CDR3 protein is CASSGTASYEQYF.

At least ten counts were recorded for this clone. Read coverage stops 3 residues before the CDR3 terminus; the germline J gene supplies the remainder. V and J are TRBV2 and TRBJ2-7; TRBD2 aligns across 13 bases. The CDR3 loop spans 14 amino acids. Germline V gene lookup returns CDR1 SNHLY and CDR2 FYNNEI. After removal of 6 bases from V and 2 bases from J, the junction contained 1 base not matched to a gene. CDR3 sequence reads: CASRGTSGTYEQYF. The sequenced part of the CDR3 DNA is TGTGCCAGCAGAGGGACTAGCGGGACCTACGAG.

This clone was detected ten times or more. This CDR3 reads CAISRLAGVVNEQFF. CDR3 bases read: TGTGCCATCAGTCGACTAGCGGGAGTAGTCAATGAG. The chain uses TRBV10-3 and TRBJ2-1; TRBD2 agrees at 12 bases. The read comes to an end 3 residues before the CDR3 does, leaving the germline J gene to fill in the end. J gave up 6 bases and V 5 bases, and 5 bases lay outside the gene matches. Germline assignment: CDR1 ENHRY and CDR2 SYGVKD. The CDR3 covers 15 residues.

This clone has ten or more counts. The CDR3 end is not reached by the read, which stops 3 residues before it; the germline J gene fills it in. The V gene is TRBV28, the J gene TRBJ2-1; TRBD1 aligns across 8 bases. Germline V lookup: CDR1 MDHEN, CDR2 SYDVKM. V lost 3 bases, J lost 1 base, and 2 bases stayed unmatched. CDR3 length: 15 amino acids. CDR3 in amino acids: CASSFRDRSYNEQFF. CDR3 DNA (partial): TGTGCCAGCAGTTTCCGGGACAGGTCCTACAATGAG.

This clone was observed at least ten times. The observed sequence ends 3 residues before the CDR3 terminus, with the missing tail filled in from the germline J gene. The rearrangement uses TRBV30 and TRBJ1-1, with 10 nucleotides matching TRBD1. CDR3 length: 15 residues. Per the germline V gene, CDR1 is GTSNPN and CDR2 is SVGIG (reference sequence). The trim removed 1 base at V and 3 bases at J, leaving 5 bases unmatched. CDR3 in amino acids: CAWSGRQGADTEAFF. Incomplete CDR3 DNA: TGTGCCTGGAGTGGCCGACAGGGGGCAGACACTGAA.

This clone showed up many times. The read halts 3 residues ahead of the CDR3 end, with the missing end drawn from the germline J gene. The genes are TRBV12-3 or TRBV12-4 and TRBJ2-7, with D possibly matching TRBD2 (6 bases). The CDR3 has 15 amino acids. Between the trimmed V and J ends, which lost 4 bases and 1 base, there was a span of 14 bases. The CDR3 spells CASSSPGRGSYEQYF. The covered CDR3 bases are TGTGCCAGCAGTTCACCGGGACGGGGGTCCTACGAG.

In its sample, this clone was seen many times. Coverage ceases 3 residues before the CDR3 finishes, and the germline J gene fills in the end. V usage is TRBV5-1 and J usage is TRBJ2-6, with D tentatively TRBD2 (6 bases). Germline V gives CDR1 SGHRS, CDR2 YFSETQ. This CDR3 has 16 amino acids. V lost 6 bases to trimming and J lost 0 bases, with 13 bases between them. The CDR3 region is CASTGGSLSGANVLTF. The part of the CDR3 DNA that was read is TGCGCCAGCACCGGGGGTTCCCTCTCTGGGGCCAACGTC.